One and the same sample provided the 29 T cell receptor beta chains below, sequenced in a study of CXCR3-negative and CXCR3-positive naive CD8 T cells. With UMI labels, 5' RACE was used to prepare the TRB cDNA libraries. TCRdb reprocessed the 5' RACE reads; each CDR3 protein has one entry and no DNA is given. In all, the sample yields about 56,000 distinct CDR3 sequences. Source material: memory CD8+ T cells from blood. These receptors were taken from a human donor in good health. Some clones in this sample may be carry-over from other donors' samples.

The chain recombines TRBV12-3 or TRBV12-4 with TRBJ1-5; the TCRdb call, TRBD1, lacks DNA for checking. This CDR3 is 12 amino acids long. The CDR3 is CASTQGYQPQHF.

The J gene is TRBJ2-1, the V gene TRBV11-3; TCRdb's D gene call, TRBD1, goes unchecked for lack of DNA. CDR1 and CDR2 (germline): SGHNT, YENEEA. The CDR3 extends over 17 amino acids. CDR3 loop: CASSPMKGQLSYNEQFF.

J is TRBJ2-1 and V is TRBV28; TCRdb designates TRBD1, a call that cannot be tested without DNA. Germline V lookup: CDR1 MDHEN, CDR2 SYDVKM. The CDR3 runs to 14 residues. The CDR3 sequence is CASRARESYNEQFF.

The rearrangement uses TRBV29-1 and TRBJ1-1. This CDR3 spans 13 amino acids. The germline CDR1 and CDR2 sequences are SQVTM and ANQGSEA. CDR3 sequence: CSGKLDGYTEAFF. The full variable domain, its missing parts supplied by reference TRBV29-1 and TRBJ1-1, is SAVISQKPSRDICQRGTSLTIQCQVDSQVTMMFWYRQQPGQSLTLIATANQGSEATYESGFVIDKFPISRPNLTFSTLTVSNMSPEDSSIYLCSGKLDGYTEAFFGQGTRLTVV.

The chain carries TRBV21-1 and TRBJ2-7. TRBV21-1 is shown as a pseudogene. The CDR3 consists of 13 residues. CDR3: CASSKVYGVEQYF.

This chain links TRBV4-1 with TRBJ2-7; TCRdb outputs TRBD1, but without DNA this stays unchecked. CDR3 length equals 15 residues. The V gene's germline CDR1 is MGHRA and CDR2 YSYEKL. This CDR3 is CASSPSGAGDYEQYF.

V and J are TRBV12-3 or TRBV12-4 and TRBJ2-1; there is no DNA to check the TCRdb D call of TRBD1. This CDR3 has 13 amino acids. The CDR3 loop reads CASSLTGLAEQFF.

The chain combines TRBV14 with TRBJ2-1; checking the TCRdb D call of TRBD1 is not possible without DNA. This CDR3 contains 21 residues. Germline V gene sequence: CDR1 SGHDN, CDR2 FVKESK. The CDR3 loop is CASSPLGIETGGFTTYNEQFF.

The chain uses TRBV7-6 and TRBJ2-1; TCRdb indicates TRBD2, and absent DNA this call remains unverified. The germline V gene has CDR1 SGHVS and CDR2 FNYEAQ. The CDR3 is 16 amino acids. The CDR3 is CASSRSRVDSYNEQFF.

The chain uses TRBV20-1 and TRBJ1-1; TCRdb reports TRBD1, a call that lacks DNA to check it against. CDR1 and CDR2 from the germline V gene are DFQATT and SNEGSKA (reference sequence). This CDR3 is 17 amino acids long. The CDR3 reads CSANLHYTGSGHTEAFF.

This chain uses TRBV4-1 with TRBJ2-1; TCRdb lists TRBD2, though no DNA is available to test this call. This CDR3 contains 13 residues. The V gene's germline CDR1 is MGHRA and CDR2 YSYEKL. The CDR3 region is CASSPGLGDEQFF.

V gene TRBV7-2 combines with J gene TRBJ2-1. The germline gives CDR1 SGHTA, CDR2 FQGNSA. The CDR3 has 14 amino acids. This chain's CDR3 is CASSFSGAYNEQFF.

The CDR3 protein is CASSQDVGGGNIQYF. The gene calls are TRBV4-1 and TRBJ2-4; TCRdb returns TRBD1, unconfirmable since there is no DNA. This CDR3 spans 15 amino acids. Germline V gene lookup returns CDR1 MGHRA and CDR2 YSYEKL.

V gene TRBV29-1 combines with J gene TRBJ1-1; TCRdb's assignment of TRBD1 cannot be checked, as there is no DNA. The CDR3 has 11 amino acids. CDR1 and CDR2 (germline): SQVTM, ANQGSEA. The CDR3: CSVTPGTEAFF. Full variable domain (outside the CDR3, taken from reference TRBV29-1 and TRBJ1-1): SAVISQKPSRDICQRGTSLTIQCQVDSQVTMMFWYRQQPGQSLTLIATANQGSEATYESGFVIDKFPISRPNLTFSTLTVSNMSPEDSSIYLCSVTPGTEAFFGQGTRLTVV.

This sequence joins TRBV3-1 and TRBJ2-1; TCRdb designates TRBD1, a call that cannot be tested without DNA. From germline, CDR1 is LGHDT and CDR2 YNNKEL (reference sequence). The CDR3 is 19 residues long. The CDR3 is CASSAPGRVGASSYNEQFF.

The genes are TRBV3-1 and TRBJ2-3. Germline CDR1 LGHDT, CDR2 YNNKEL (reference sequence). This CDR3 region has 17 residues. The chain's CDR3 is CASSQDLGRLQQDTQYF.

V gene TRBV20-1 combines with J gene TRBJ2-5; there is no DNA to check the TCRdb D call of TRBD1. The CDR3 has 15 amino acids. The germline gives CDR1 DFQATT, CDR2 SNEGSKA (reference sequence). This chain's CDR3 is CSAPEWGAIGETQYF.

The J gene is TRBJ2-1, the V gene TRBV20-1. The CDR3 is made up of 12 amino acids. CDR1 is DFQATT, CDR2 SNEGSKA, per germline (reference sequence). The CDR3 sequence: CSARNVWNEQFF.

V and J are TRBV7-9 and TRBJ1-5; the D gene TCRdb calls, TRBD1, cannot be checked with no DNA. Germline V lookup: CDR1 SEHNR, CDR2 FQNEAQ (reference sequence). CDR3 length: 15 amino acids. CDR3 sequence: CASGSTASPNQPQHF.

V usage is TRBV29-1 and J usage is TRBJ2-1; TCRdb lists TRBD1, though no DNA is available to test this call. CDR1 is SQVTM and CDR2 is ANQGSEA in the germline V gene. The length of the CDR3 is 15 residues. The CDR3: CSVEDLTGSYNEQFF.

The genes are TRBV7-6 and TRBJ2-3; the D gene TCRdb calls, TRBD1, cannot be checked with no DNA. CDR3 length equals 15 residues. CDR1 SGHVS and CDR2 FNYEAQ come from the germline V gene. CDR3 sequence reads: CASSSKGGGADTQYF.

The chain couples TRBV5-1 to TRBJ2-1; the TCRdb call, TRBD1, lacks DNA for checking. Germline V gene sequence: CDR1 SGHRS, CDR2 YFSETQ. The CDR3 is 20 amino acids. This CDR3 reads CASILAGDRGPSSSYNEQFF.

The chain joins TRBV9 to TRBJ2-7; TCRdb's D call of TRBD1 is untestable without DNA. Germline CDR1 SGDLS, CDR2 YYNGEE. The CDR3 totals 13 residues. The CDR3 sequence: CASSVAGTDEQYF.

The CDR3 reads CASSQTGSGEQFF. The V and J genes are TRBV7-6 and TRBJ2-1; as DNA is missing, the TRBD1 call by TCRdb cannot be tested. CDR1 is SGHVS, CDR2 FNYEAQ, per germline. This CDR3 contains 13 residues.

The chain carries TRBV29-1 and TRBJ1-5. The CDR3 length is 12 residues. Per the germline V gene, CDR1 is SQVTM and CDR2 is ANQGSEA. CDR3 sequence reads: CSVTEGDQPQHF.

J is TRBJ2-1 and V is TRBV5-6; the TRBD2 assignment by TCRdb is unverifiable without DNA. Germline lookup yields CDR1 SGHDT and CDR2 YYEEEE. The CDR3 covers 13 residues. The CDR3 region is CASSPPSDNEQFF.

V usage is TRBV29-1 and J usage is TRBJ1-2; TCRdb designates TRBD1, a call that cannot be tested without DNA. Germline assignment: CDR1 SQVTM and CDR2 ANQGSEA. This CDR3 has 15 residues. CDR3 amino acids: CSVENLSRQGHGYTF.

V and J are TRBV25-1 and TRBJ1-2; TCRdb picks TRBD1, but there is no DNA to check that call. The CDR3 length is 15 residues. From germline, CDR1 is MGHDK and CDR2 SYGVNS. The CDR3 is CASSEYGRERDGYTF.

V and J are TRBV5-1 and TRBJ2-5; the TCRdb call, TRBD1, lacks DNA for checking. CDR1 is SGHRS and CDR2 is YFSETQ in the germline V gene. This CDR3 region has 12 residues. The CDR3 here is CASGGVEETQYF.